This T cell receptor (beta chain) came from a study of long-term antiretroviral therapy in people with HIV. Germline-derived CDR1 and CDR2 are MDHEN and SYDVKM. V was cut by 8 bases and J by 4 bases, with 17 bases left in between. The CDR3 sequence is 15 residues long. The run of the v3.0 immunoSEQ assay was at survey level. Method: immunoSEQ multiplex PCR; TCRdb's copy keeps in-frame clones and lacks some. The profile shows around 33,000 clones, roughly 85% of them singletons. V is TRBV28 and J is TRBJ2-2; D might be TRBD1 or TRBD2, each matching 5 bases. Sequenced material: unsorted PBMCs, taken 0.4 years before starting antiretroviral therapy. The receptor's source is a man between 18 and 29 years old with HIV. The CDR3 DNA is TGTGCCAGCTGTCTTGGGACCCCGGGCACCGGGGAGCTGTTTTTT. Translating gives CASCLGTPGTGELFF.